These 13 T cell receptor beta chains came from one sample sequenced in a study of T cells in tumors after PD-1 blockade. Some clones are missing from TCRdb's copy, which holds only in-frame ones; the method was immunoSEQ multiplex PCR. The sample carries 61,000 or so clones, around 77% recorded once. The input for sequencing was PBMCs, taken before anti-PD-1 treatment. Receptors originate from a human donor with basal cell carcinoma.

The chain has TRBV6-6 and TRBJ1-5; no clear D gene. CDR1 MNHNY and CDR2 SVGAGI come from the germline V gene (reference sequence). The ends were cut back, 6 bases at V and 1 base at J, with 16 bases in the middle. The CDR3 extends over 16 amino acids. In nucleotides, the CDR3 is TGTGCCAGCAGGGCGGGTGGGAGGTTGAGCAATCAGCCCCAGCATTTT. Protein sequence: CASRAGGRLSNQPQHF.

The gene calls are TRBV7-3 and TRBJ2-3; D unclear. CDR1 and CDR2 from the germline V gene are SGHTA and FQGTGA. The CDR3 runs to 15 residues. V gave up 0 bases and J gave up 3 bases, with 10 bases separating them. The CDR3, as DNA: TGTGCCAGCAGCTTAACCCCAGCTAGGACAGATACGCAGTATTTT. Translating it yields CASSLTPARTDTQYF.

The chain employs TRBV2 and TRBJ2-4; 8 bases agree with TRBD1. With V trimmed by 6 bases and J by 1 base, 5 bases remained unmatched. The V gene's germline CDR1 is SNHLY and CDR2 FYNNEI. The CDR3 has 15 residues. The CDR3 protein is CASSRQGMAKNIQYF. The CDR3 region has the DNA TGTGCCAGCAGCCGACAGGGGATGGCCAAAAACATTCAGTACTTC.

J is TRBJ2-7 and V is TRBV14; 7 bases line up with TRBD2. Germline loops: CDR1 SGHDN, CDR2 FVKESK. The CDR3 has 15 residues. With V trimmed by 4 bases and J by 3 bases, 9 bases remained unmatched. DNA of the CDR3: TGTGCCAGCAGCCCGTGGCAGGCGGGGGTCTACGAGCAGTACTTC. Protein sequence: CASSPWQAGVYEQYF.

The chain links TRBV7-9 to TRBJ2-6; D not certain. Trimming removed 0 bases from V and 1 base from J, with 7 bases in between. The CDR3 sequence is 16 residues long. Germline-derived CDR1 and CDR2 are SEHNR and FQNEAQ (reference sequence). In nucleotides, the CDR3 is TGTGCCAGCAGCTTAGCGCTTTCGTCTGGGGCCAACGTCCTGACTTTC. The encoded protein is CASSLALSSGANVLTF. Filled out from reference TRBV7-9 and TRBJ2-6, the complete variable domain reads DTGVSQNPRHKITKRGQNVTFRCDPISEHNRLYWYRQTLGQGPEFLTYFQNEAQLEKSRLLSDRFSAERPKGSFSTLEIQRTEQGDSAMYLCASSLALSSGANVLTFGAGSRLTVL.

This chain joins TRBV12-3 or TRBV12-4 and TRBJ2-1; unclear D gene. The CDR3 has 13 amino acids. V dropped 5 bases and J dropped 5 bases, with 10 bases sitting between them. The CDR3 is CASSTGLDNEQFF. The DNA of the CDR3 is TGTGCCAGCAGTACCGGGTTAGACAATGAGCAGTTCTTC.

This rearrangement joins TRBV18 to TRBJ1-5, with a weak D call TRBD1 (5 bases). CDR1 is KGHSH and CDR2 is LQKENI in the germline V gene. V was trimmed by 5 bases and J by 6 bases, leaving 14 bases between them. This CDR3 contains 14 residues. The CDR3 sequence: CASSGQGLGQPQHF. DNA of the CDR3: TGTGCCAGCTCAGGCCAGGGTTTGGGTCAGCCCCAGCATTTT.

V is TRBV2 and J is TRBJ1-1, with TRBD1 as a possible D gene (5 bases). CDR3 length equals 15 residues. V lost 2 bases and J lost 2, with 12 bases in between. Germline V lookup: CDR1 SNHLY, CDR2 FYNNEI. The CDR3 nucleotides are TGTGCCAGCAGTGAAAGGAGGGGACGAAACACTGAAGCTTTCTTT. As protein: CASSERRGRNTEAFF.

The V and J genes are TRBV20-1 and TRBJ2-7; no clear D gene. The CDR3 is 13 amino acids. Germline V gene sequence: CDR1 DFQATT, CDR2 SNEGSKA (reference sequence). The V gene lost 3 bases and the J gene lost 2 bases, with 11 bases spanning the gap. CDR3 nucleotides: TGCAGTGCTAGTCCCGAGAATACCTACGAGCAGTACTTC. It is translated as CSASPENTYEQYF.

The chain has TRBV7-3 and TRBJ2-7; no definite D call. Germline V lookup: CDR1 SGHTA, CDR2 FQGTGA. The CDR3 consists of 13 residues. The V end lost 6 bases, the J end lost 3 bases, and 12 bases lay between the germline ends. In nucleotides, the CDR3 is TGTGCCAGCAGTCTCGGGCCTTTCTACGAGCAGTACTTC. Translation gives CASSLGPFYEQYF.

This clone was seen only a few times. This sequence joins TRBV2 and TRBJ2-3; the match to TRBD2 covers 9 bases. Germline assignment: CDR1 SNHLY and CDR2 FYNNEI. The CDR3 length is 15 residues. The ends lost 2 bases at V and 6 bases at J; junction bases unmatched: 6. The CDR3 loop reads CASSESGGNGDTQYF. CDR3 sequence (DNA): TGTGCCAGCAGTGAAAGCGGGGGGAATGGGGATACGCAGTATTTT.

In this sample, this clone turned up a few times. V usage is TRBV29-1 and J usage is TRBJ2-5; unclear D gene. The CDR3 totals 13 residues. V was shortened by 4 bases and J by 7 bases, with 16 bases between the two germline ends. Germline-derived CDR1 and CDR2 are SQVTM and ANQGSEA. The CDR3 sequence is CSVGTSQVGTQYF. CDR3 nucleotide sequence: TGCAGCGTTGGAACATCTCAGGTGGGGACCCAGTACTTC.

Of note for this clone: Sequence at one end of the junction differs from germline and may be a read error. The chain employs TRBV7-7 and TRBJ2-3; TRBD2 matches 11 bases. There are 16 residues in the CDR3. CDR1 is SSHAT, CDR2 FNYEAQ, per germline (reference sequence). The CDR3 reads CASSQGLAASTDTQYF. CDR3 DNA: TGTGCTAGCAGCCAGGGACTAGCGGCTAGCACAGATACGCAGTATTTT.